This is a list of T cell receptor beta chains from one sample in a study of blood T cell repertoires in COVID-19. Assay: immunoSEQ multiplex PCR; the TCRdb copy retains only in-frame clones and omits some. The data show over 200,000 clones, around 90% seen once. Source material: PBMCs or T cells enriched from blood (not recorded which). Receptors were obtained from a human donor in a cohort exposed to, infected with or recovered from COVID-19 (not recorded which). The donor label of this sample is uncertain. Each CDR3 is given with its conserved first and last residue. Each record gives: clone size, D gene, J gene, V gene, CDR3 protein, CDR3 DNA. D genes are given only for firm matches. The size field is filled for only some rows; it gives once, few, many or a size class.

NA	NA	TRBJ2-3	TRBV6-2/TRBV6-3	CASSYGGAGSDTQYF	TGTGCCAGCAGTTACGGGGGGGCCGGTAGTGATACGCAGTATTTT
NA	NA	TRBJ2-2	TRBV7-2	CASSVRTANTGELFF	TGTGCCAGCAGCGTCCGGACTGCGAACACCGGGGAGCTGTTTTTT
NA	NA	TRBJ1-1	TRBV5-1	CASSFQGNTEAFF	TGCGCCAGCAGCTTCCAGGGGAACACTGAAGCTTTCTTT
few	TRBD2	TRBJ2-3	TRBV4-2	CASSHSSGGHTDTQYF	TGTGCCAGCAGCCATTCGAGCGGGGGGCACACAGATACGCAGTATTTT
NA	NA	TRBJ2-7	TRBV27	CASSPRVDEAYEQYF	TGTGCCAGCAGCCCGAGGGTGGATGAGGCCTACGAGCAGTACTTC
NA	NA	TRBJ2-1	TRBV11-2	CASSLGLAKVGEQFF	TGTGCCAGCAGCTTAGGGCTAGCCAAAGTCGGTGAGCAGTTCTTC
NA	NA	TRBJ1-1	TRBV11-2	CASSLENSMNTEAFF	TGTGCCAGCAGCTTAGAAAACTCCATGAACACTGAAGCTTTCTTT
once	TRBD2	TRBJ2-2	TRBV9	CASSVPGLAGSNTGELFF	TGTGCCAGCAGCGTACCGGGGCTAGCGGGATCGAACACCGGGGAGCTGTTTTTT
NA	NA	TRBJ1-5	TRBV3-1/TRBV3-2	CASSQEFGVFNQPQHF	TGTGCCAGCAGCCAAGAATTCGGGGTATTTAATCAGCCCCAGCATTTT
NA	TRBD2	TRBJ2-3	TRBV6-5	CASSLAGRWDTQYF	TGTGCCAGCAGTCTAGCGGGGAGGTGGGATACGCAGTATTTT
NA	NA	TRBJ1-3	TRBV7-9	CASSLAGRRSSGNTIYF	TGTGCCAGCAGCTTAGCGGGGCGGCGGAGCTCTGGAAACACCATATATTTT
NA	TRBD1	TRBJ2-1	TRBV11-1	CASSLDLGQGWNEQFF	TGTGCCAGCAGCTTAGATCTAGGACAGGGATGGAATGAGCAGTTCTTC
NA	TRBD1	TRBJ1-1	TRBV5-1	CASSLGTGGMNTEAFF	TGCGCCAGCAGCCTTGGGACAGGAGGCATGAACACTGAAGCTTTCTTT
NA	TRBD2	TRBJ2-1	TRBV15	CATSARTSGDNEQFF	TGTGCCACCAGCGCCCGGACTAGCGGGGACAATGAGCAGTTCTTC
NA	NA	TRBJ1-1	TRBV25-1	CASSEMSNLNTEAFF	TGTGCCAGCAGTGAAATGAGTAACTTGAACACTGAAGCTTTCTTT
NA	NA	TRBJ2-2	TRBV25-1	CASSEYGQGTGELFF	TGTGCCAGCAGTGAATATGGGCAGGGAACCGGGGAGCTGTTTTTT
NA	TRBD2	TRBJ2-3	TRBV4-2	CASSQQTSGGSTDTQYF	TGTGCCAGCAGCCAACAGACTAGCGGGGGATCCACAGATACGCAGTATTTT
NA	TRBD1	TRBJ2-1	TRBV11-2	CASSLGQGPPSGQFF	TGTGCCAGCAGCTTAGGACAGGGTCCTCCGTCGGGGCAGTTCTTC
NA	NA	TRBJ2-1	TRBV27	CASSPSPHGLFNEQFF	TGTGCCAGCAGTCCTAGCCCTCATGGTTTATTCAATGAGCAGTTCTTC
NA	NA	TRBJ2-7	TRBV27	CASSLSGPPEQYF	TGTGCCAGCAGTTTATCGGGCCCCCCCGAGCAGTACTTC
few	NA	TRBJ2-5	TRBV5-6	CASSSGETQYF	TGTGCCAGCAGCTCCGGGGAGACCCAGTACTTC
NA	TRBD2	TRBJ2-7	TRBV6-2/TRBV6-3	CASSRLAEPYEQYF	TGTGCCAGCAGCAGACTAGCGGAACCCTACGAGCAGTACTTC
few	NA	TRBJ2-7	TRBV7-9	CASSLGAGSAREQYF	TGTGCCAGCAGCTTGGGGGCAGGGTCAGCTAGGGAGCAGTACTTC
NA	NA	TRBJ1-2	TRBV6-5	CASTTNPGTTGYTF	TGTGCCAGCACCACCAACCCCGGGACAACGGGCTACACCTTC
NA	TRBD1	TRBJ1-2	TRBV6-1	CASSEDPPGAGGGYTF	TGTGCCAGCAGTGAAGATCCCCCTGGGGCAGGGGGTGGCTACACCTTC
NA	TRBD1	TRBJ1-1	TRBV11-3	CASSPGGRAEAFF	TGTGCCAGCAGCCCAGGGGGCCGGGCTGAAGCTTTCTTT
NA	NA	TRBJ2-1	TRBV7-9	CASSSGSGDEQFF	TGTGCCAGCAGCTCAGGGTCCGGCGATGAGCAGTTCTTC
NA	NA	TRBJ1-1	TRBV18	CASSLSQFSGNTEAFF	TGTGCCAGCTCACTAAGTCAGTTTTCAGGGAACACTGAAGCTTTCTTT
NA	NA	TRBJ2-5	TRBV5-5	CASSLAGYDFGETQYF	TGTGCCAGCAGCTTGGCCGGGTACGACTTTGGGGAGACCCAGTACTTC
NA	NA	TRBJ2-7	TRBV5-8	CASSLEAGLYEQYF	TGTGCCAGCAGCTTGGAAGCAGGTCTCTACGAGCAGTACTTC
once	TRBD2	TRBJ2-7	TRBV27	CASSSLAGVGHEQYF	TGTGCCAGCAGTTCATTAGCGGGGGTTGGCCACGAGCAGTACTTC
NA	NA	TRBJ2-7	TRBV9	CASSAAGVYEQYF	TGTGCCAGCAGCGCCGCAGGGGTCTACGAGCAGTACTTC
NA	TRBD2	TRBJ2-5	TRBV9	CASSVSGGLQETQYF	TGTGCCAGCAGCGTTAGCGGGGGGTTACAAGAGACCCAGTACTTC
NA	NA	TRBJ2-3	TRBV7-8	CASSFYSDTQYF	TGTGCCAGCAGCTTTTATTCAGATACGCAGTATTTT
NA	NA	TRBJ2-2	TRBV11-3	CASSFAPAGELFF	TGTGCCAGCAGCTTCGCCCCGGCCGGGGAGCTGTTTTTT
few	TRBD2	TRBJ2-1	TRBV6-4	CASSPLAGAPSNEQFF	TGTGCCAGCAGTCCACTAGCGGGGGCGCCGAGCAATGAGCAGTTCTTC
NA	TRBD2	TRBJ2-3	TRBV7-2	CASSFRGGADTQYF	TGTGCCAGCAGCTTTCGCGGGGGGGCAGATACGCAGTATTTT
NA	TRBD2	TRBJ2-2	TRBV7-2	CACRLAANGELFF	TGTGCCTGCCGACTAGCGGCGAACGGGGAGCTGTTTTTT
NA	TRBD1	TRBJ1-4	TRBV6-5	CASSSQGTNEKLFF	TGTGCCAGCAGCTCACAGGGGACTAATGAAAAACTGTTTTTT
NA	NA	TRBJ1-1	TRBV30	CARGRDTEAFF	TGTGCCCGGGGGAGGGACACTGAAGCTTTCTTT
NA	NA	TRBJ1-2	TRBV11-3	CASSLPQGGALNYGYTF	TGTGCCAGCAGTCTTCCCCAGGGAGGAGCCCTTAACTATGGCTACACCTTC
NA	TRBD1	TRBJ1-5	TRBV27	CASSLYRGKDQPQHF	TGTGCCAGCAGTTTATACAGGGGGAAGGATCAGCCCCAGCATTTT